Below are 22 T cell receptor beta chains sequenced from a single sample in a study of vaccination and CD4 T cells after COVID-19. Cultured CD4+ T-cell DNA underwent Oncomine TCR Beta short-read sequencing. TCRdb called the PCR reads again in MiXCR, with one record for every CDR3 protein. The data contain about 15,000 distinct CDR3 sequences, around 75% of them singletons. Antigen specificity for these receptors is unknown. The sample's treatment: approximately 9-day PBMC culture with coronavirus spike peptide pools or control peptides (ViraFEST assay). This sample comprised CD4+ T cells from blood, cultured in vitro, obtained after SARS-CoV-2 vaccination. These receptors were obtained from a human donor who received a COVID-19 vaccine.

This clonotype appeared a few times. The gene calls are TRBV19 and TRBJ1-6; no definite D call. The CDR3 totals 14 residues. The germline V and J ends were trimmed by 2 bases and 14 bases, with 16 bases remaining between them. Germline CDR1 reads LNHDA; CDR2 reads SQIVND (reference sequence). The CDR3 sequence is CASSISQAALALHF. The CDR3 DNA reads TGTGCCAGTAGTATATCCCAGGCTGCATTGGCCCTCCACTTT.

This clonotype was observed a handful of times. V usage is TRBV7-2 and J usage is TRBJ2-5; a possible D gene is TRBD2 (5 bases). V gave up 2 bases and J gave up 4 bases, with 14 bases separating them. The germline V gene encodes CDR1 SGHTA and CDR2 FQGNSA. The CDR3 loop spans 15 amino acids. CDR3 region: CASSLLARVPETQYF. DNA for the CDR3: TGTGCCAGCAGCTTATTGGCGAGGGTCCCAGAGACCCAGTACTTC. Using reference TRBV7-2 and TRBJ2-5 for the parts outside the CDR3, the full variable domain is GAGVSQSPSNKVTEKGKDVELRCDPISGHTALYWYRQSLGQGLEFLIYFQGNSAPDKSGLPSDRFSAERTGGSVSTLTIQRTQQEDSAVYLCASSLLARVPETQYFGPGTRLLVL.

The chain uses TRBV19 and TRBJ1-2, with TRBD1 matching over 12 bases. This CDR3 has 15 amino acids. After removal of 6 bases from V and 3 bases from J, the junction contained 5 bases not matched to a gene. The germline V gene has CDR1 LNHDA and CDR2 SQIVND (reference sequence). The CDR3 coding sequence is TGTGCCAGTAGGAAGGGACAGGGGGCAGACTATGGCTACACCTTC. Its translation: CASRKGQGADYGYTF.

Here the CDR3 reads CATSRKGGNSPLHF. The CDR3 nucleotides are TGTGCCACCAGCAGAAAAGGGGGTAATTCACCCCTCCACTTT. This chain links TRBV15 with TRBJ1-6, with D perhaps TRBD1 (6 bases). V shed 2 bases and J shed 6 bases, with 8 bases lying between them. The length of the CDR3 is 14 residues. CDR1 and CDR2 from the germline V gene are LNHNV and YYDKDF (reference sequence). The full variable domain, its missing parts supplied by reference TRBV15 and TRBJ1-6, is DAMVIQNPRYQVTQFGKPVTLSCSQTLNHNVMYWYQQKSSQAPKLLFHYYDKDFNNEADTPDNFQSRRPNTSFCFLDIRSPGLGDTAMYLCATSRKGGNSPLHFGNGTRLTVT.

The chain uses TRBV19 and TRBJ1-5; TRBD1 aligns across 9 bases. CDR1 and CDR2 from the germline V gene are LNHDA and SQIVND (reference sequence). The CDR3 is 13 residues long. Trimming removed 7 bases from V and 7 bases from J; junction bases left unmatched: 5. This CDR3 reads CASTGQGGQPQHF. The CDR3, as DNA: TGTGCCAGTACGGGACAGGGCGGGCAGCCCCAGCATTTT.

The genes are TRBV19 and TRBJ1-6; possible D gene TRBD1, 6 bases. The CDR3 is made up of 14 amino acids. Trimming cost V 6 bases and J 5 bases, with 11 bases left between them. Germline loops: CDR1 LNHDA, CDR2 SQIVND (reference sequence). CDR3: CASRQGRDNSPLHF. The CDR3 bases are TGTGCCAGTAGACAGGGCCGTGATAATTCACCCCTCCACTTT. The variable domain in full, with the rest retrieved from reference TRBV19 and TRBJ1-6, is DGGITQSPKYLFRKEGQNVTLSCEQNLNHDAMYWYRQDPGQGLRLIYYSQIVNDFQKGDIAEGYSVSREKKESFPLTVTSAQKNPTAFYLCASRQGRDNSPLHFGNGTRLTVT.

This clonotype was detected once. J is TRBJ2-7 and V is TRBV6-1; 7 bases are a match to TRBD1. The germline V gene encodes CDR1 MNHNS and CDR2 SASEGT. This CDR3 comprises 13 residues. Trimming cost V 5 bases and J 6 bases; bases outside gene matches: 7. The CDR3 coding sequence is TGTGCCAGCAGTCGGACGACAGGGACCGAGCAGTACTTC. It yields the protein CASSRTTGTEQYF.

The chain has TRBV5-4 and TRBJ2-7; 9 bases fit TRBD1. V trimming: 4 bases; J trimming: 0 bases; junction bases outside the gene matches: 2. Germline V lookup: CDR1 SGHNT, CDR2 YYREEE (reference sequence). The CDR3 totals 14 residues. In DNA form, the CDR3 reads TGTGCCAGCAGCCCGACAGGGGGCTCCTACGAGCAGTACTTC. As protein: CASSPTGGSYEQYF.

The chain joins TRBV2 to TRBJ1-5, with 8 bases matching TRBD1. Germline CDR1 and CDR2: SNHLY and FYNNEI. V lost 5 bases to trimming and J lost 2 bases; unmatched junction nucleotides: 5. The CDR3 is 15 residues long. The CDR3 region is CASSPGQGGNQPQHF. The CDR3 DNA reads TGTGCCAGCAGTCCCGGACAGGGCGGCAATCAGCCCCAGCATTTT.

The CDR3 protein is CASSQGDLTDTQYF. The CDR3 coding sequence is TGCGCCAGCAGCCAGGGGGACCTCACAGATACGCAGTATTTT. This sequence joins TRBV5-1 and TRBJ2-3; TRBD1 agrees at 7 bases. The CDR3 has 14 residues. J was trimmed by 2 bases and V by 4 bases; bases with no gene match: 4. The germline CDR1 and CDR2 sequences are SGHRS and YFSETQ.

The V call is TRBV5-1, the J call TRBJ2-3, with TRBD2 matching 8 bases. CDR1 is SGHRS, CDR2 YFSETQ, per germline. The V and J ends lost 0 bases and 4 bases, in that order; junction bases with no gene match: 10. The length of the CDR3 is 17 residues. In nucleotides, the CDR3 is TGCGCCAGCAGCTTGGGGAGCGGGGGCCCCGAGTCAGATACGCAGTATTTT. Amino acids: CASSLGSGGPESDTQYF. Full variable domain (rest looked up from reference TRBV5-1 and TRBJ2-3): KAGVTQTPRYLIKTRGQQVTLSCSPISGHRSVSWYQQTPGQGLQFLFEYFSETQRNKGNFPGRFSGRQFSNSRSEMNVSTLELGDSALYLCASSLGSGGPESDTQYFGPGTRLTVL.

The chain carries TRBV19 and TRBJ2-5, with no clear D. Germline V gene lookup returns CDR1 LNHDA and CDR2 SQIVND (reference sequence). This CDR3 is 14 amino acids long. Trimming cost V 6 bases and J 0 bases, with 11 bases left between them. DNA for the CDR3: TGTGCCAGTAGATCCGACACAAACCAAGAGACCCAGTACTTC. Translating it yields CASRSDTNQETQYF.

The chain carries TRBV2 and TRBJ2-7; D is unclear. With 2 bases removed from V and 5 bases from J, the gap between germline ends came to 13 bases. This CDR3 region has 14 residues. From germline, CDR1 is SNHLY and CDR2 FYNNEI. The CDR3 loop reads CASSESRATHEQYF. In DNA, the CDR3 is TGTGCCAGCAGTGAATCCCGGGCCACCCACGAGCAGTACTTC. The whole variable domain, remainder taken from reference TRBV2 and TRBJ2-7, is EPEVTQTPSHQVTQMGQEVILRCVPISNHLYFYWYRQILGQKVEFLVSFYNNEISEKSEIFDDQFSVERPDGSNFTLKIRSTKLEDSAMYFCASSESRATHEQYFGPGTRLTVT.

This clonotype was observed a handful of times. The chain recombines TRBV7-8 with TRBJ1-4; TRBD1 matches at 9 bases. J was trimmed by 8 bases and V by 1 base; bases with no gene match: 5. CDR3 length: 15 residues. Per germline, CDR1 SGHVS and CDR2 FQNEAQ. The CDR3 is CASSLVTGGAEKLFF. CDR3 DNA: TGTGCCAGCAGCTTAGTAACAGGGGGCGCGGAAAAACTGTTTTTT.

The CDR3 DNA reads TGCAGTGCTCACGGACTAGCGGGGGGGCGAATTCAAGAGCAGTACTTC. It yields the protein CSAHGLAGGRIQEQYF. The J gene is TRBJ2-7, the V gene TRBV20-1; 15 positions agree with TRBD2. The CDR3 spans 16 residues. CDR1 is DFQATT and CDR2 is SNEGSKA in the germline V gene (reference sequence). The V gene end was trimmed by 5 bases and the J gene end by 7 bases; junction bases not matched to a gene: 12.

This clonotype has more than one count but fewer than ten. V is TRBV7-9 and J is TRBJ1-3; D not certain. Per germline, CDR1 SEHNR and CDR2 FQNEAQ (reference sequence). V was cut by 3 bases and J by 1 base, with 1 base left in between. The CDR3 extends over 12 amino acids. The CDR3 here is CASSLSGNTIYF. CDR3 DNA sequence: TGTGCCAGCAGCTTGTCTGGAAACACCATATATTTT.

V and J are TRBV6-1 and TRBJ1-5, with a tentative D call TRBD1 (6 bases). This CDR3 contains 18 residues. V lost 1 base to trimming and J lost 4 bases, with 20 bases between them. Germline CDR1 reads MNHNS; CDR2 reads SASEGT. The CDR3 coding sequence is TGTGCCAGCAGTGAAGGGGTAAGGGGGATGGGGAAGAATCAGCCCCAGCATTTT. Translating gives CASSEGVRGMGKNQPQHF.

The rearrangement links TRBV15 to TRBJ2-7; D call uncertain. The CDR3 has 14 residues. V lost 5 bases and J 5 bases, leaving 16 bases between the germline ends. Germline assignment: CDR1 LNHNV and CDR2 YYDKDF (reference sequence). CDR3 in amino acids: CATSPTDFLNEQYF. The CDR3 nucleotides are TGTGCCACCAGCCCGACGGATTTCCTAAACGAGCAGTACTTC.

The rearrangement joins TRBV20-1 to TRBJ1-5, with no clear D. The CDR3 is 16 residues long. The germline V gene has CDR1 DFQATT and CDR2 SNEGSKA (reference sequence). Trimming removed 6 bases at V and 6 bases at J, with 24 bases between. CDR3 region: CSAYSQPTRVGQPQHF. CDR3 nucleotides: TGCAGTGCCTATAGTCAACCCACGCGGGTCGGTCAGCCCCAGCATTTT.

This clonotype appeared a few times. The chain uses TRBV2 and TRBJ2-5; maybe TRBD1 (5 bases). Germline V gene sequence: CDR1 SNHLY, CDR2 FYNNEI. V lost 4 bases and J lost 1, with 7 bases in between. The CDR3 covers 13 residues. CDR3 in amino acids: CASSGTIQETQYF. DNA for the CDR3: TGTGCCAGCAGTGGGACAATCCAAGAGACCCAGTACTTC. The full variable domain, in which reference TRBV2 and TRBJ2-5 provide the parts outside the CDR3, is EPEVTQTPSHQVTQMGQEVILRCVPISNHLYFYWYRQILGQKVEFLVSFYNNEISEKSEIFDDQFSVERPDGSNFTLKIRSTKLEDSAMYFCASSGTIQETQYFGPGTRLLVL.

V is TRBV5-4 and J is TRBJ2-2, with a tentative D call TRBD2 (5 bases). This CDR3 has 16 amino acids. The germline CDR1 and CDR2 sequences are SGHNT and YYREEE (reference sequence). V gave up 0 bases and J gave up 5 bases, with 14 bases separating them. CDR3: CASSLARGLETGELFF. CDR3 in DNA: TGTGCCAGCAGCTTGGCCCGGGGTCTAGAGACCGGGGAGCTGTTTTTT.

The V call is TRBV24-1, the J call TRBJ2-3; 8 bases map to TRBD1. There are 12 residues in the CDR3. Per the germline V gene, CDR1 is KGHDR and CDR2 is SFDVKD. V trimming: 9 bases; J trimming: 14 bases; junction bases outside the gene matches: 12. The CDR3 region is CATVSNRGKVYF. CDR3 coding DNA: TGTGCCACCGTTTCGAACAGGGGGAAAGTGTATTTT.